Listed below are T cell receptor beta chains from one sample, sequenced in a study of blood T cell repertoires in COVID-19. Sequencing used immunoSEQ multiplex PCR; TCRdb keeps in-frame clones, though not all of them. Of under 200,000 clones in the sample, about 88% are singletons; the top ten hold 0.55% to 0.6%. The sequenced sample consisted of peripheral blood. These TCRs come from a man in his fifties or sixties with COVID-19, enrolled during active disease. Each CDR3 is given with its conserved first and last residue. The D gene is left open where the match is weak. Expanded clones are given a class, and other clones once, few, many or no size at all.

TRBD1,TRBJ2-7,TRBV6-5,once,TGTGCCAGCAGTTACGGGACAGGGGGTCGGGAGCAGTACTTC,CASSYGTGGREQYF
NA,TRBJ1-2,TRBV21-1,NA,TGTGCCAGCAACCCGACAGGGGTGCGTGGCTACACCTTC,CASNPTGVRGYTF
NA,TRBJ2-2,TRBV25-1,NA,TGTGCCAGCAGCCAGGGGTTTCCCGGGGAGCTGTTTTTT,CASSQGFPGELFF
NA,TRBJ2-7,TRBV28,NA,TGTGCCAGCAGGGAGGACGTGCCCCTCGACGAGCAGTACTTC,CASREDVPLDEQYF
NA,TRBJ2-5,TRBV10-3,NA,TGTGCCATCAGTGAGTCCACGACAGGACCAGGCCAAGAGACCCAGTACTTC,CAISESTTGPGQETQYF
NA,TRBJ2-1,TRBV21-1,NA,TGTGCCAGCCTCATGGGGGGGGATCCTTCCTACAATGAGCAGTTCTTC,CASLMGGDPSYNEQFF
NA,TRBJ1-2,TRBV19,NA,TGTGCCAGTACCCCGGTCGGGCCCACGACAGGTATCTATGGCTACACCTTC,CASTPVGPTTGIYGYTF
NA,TRBJ1-1,TRBV7-8,NA,TGTGCCAGCAGGCACCGGGACATCTTAGACACTGAAGCTTTCTTT,CASRHRDILDTEAFF
TRBD1,TRBJ1-6,TRBV3-1/TRBV3-2,NA,TGTGCCAGCAGCCCCCACTCCGACAGGGTCGAGGATTCACCCCTCCACTTT,CASSPHSDRVEDSPLHF
NA,TRBJ1-2,TRBV2,NA,TGTGCCAGCACAGAACCTAACTATGGCTACACCTTC,CASTEPNYGYTF
NA,TRBJ1-6,TRBV19,once,TGTGCCAGTAGTATCAGTGGGCTCAATTCACCCCTCCACTTT,CASSISGLNSPLHF
NA,TRBJ2-1,TRBV9,NA,TGTGCCAGCAGCAGTCAGAATGAGCAGTTCTTC,CASSSQNEQFF
NA,TRBJ1-2,TRBV7-2,once,TGTGCCAGCAGCTTAGGTGGAATGGGCGGGCAGAACTATGGCTACACCTTC,CASSLGGMGGQNYGYTF
NA,TRBJ2-7,TRBV14,NA,TGTGCCAGCAGCCTTACAGGGCCACCCTACGAGCAGTACTTC,CASSLTGPPYEQYF
NA,TRBJ2-7,TRBV6-6,NA,TGTGCCAGCAGTTGGACAGAGAGCTCCTACGAGCAGTACTTC,CASSWTESSYEQYF
TRBD2,TRBJ2-1,TRBV9,NA,TGTGCCAGCAGCGCCCCCTCCCTCGGGCGGGAGCTTCCTGAGCAGTTCTTC,CASSAPSLGRELPEQFF
TRBD1,TRBJ1-2,TRBV2,NA,TGTGCCAGCACATTACAGGGGGCGGATGGCTACACCTTC,CASTLQGADGYTF
TRBD1,TRBJ1-1,TRBV5-6,NA,TGTGCCAGCAGCTTACGACAGGGAAACACTGAAGCTTTCTTT,CASSLRQGNTEAFF
TRBD1,TRBJ1-4,TRBV2,NA,TGTGCCAGCGCCTCCCGGACAGGAAGGGAAAAACTGTTTTTT,CASASRTGREKLFF
NA,TRBJ1-6,TRBV6-5,once,TGTGCCAGCAGTTATCGTCAGGGGAATTCACCCCTCCACTTT,CASSYRQGNSPLHF
TRBD2,TRBJ2-7,TRBV9,NA,TGTGCCAGCAGCGTAGAGGTAGCGGGAGCAAACGAGCAGTACTTC,CASSVEVAGANEQYF
NA,TRBJ1-5,TRBV11-3,NA,TGTGCCAGCAGCCCAATACCTCCTCGGACAGCATTCAATCAGCCCCAGCATTTT,CASSPIPPRTAFNQPQHF
NA,TRBJ2-5,TRBV6-5,NA,TGTGCCAGCAGTTACGCGGGACGGTCAATGACCCAGTACTTC,CASSYAGRSMTQYF
NA,TRBJ2-7,TRBV5-8,NA,TGTGCCAGCAGCTTGGCCAGGGTCCCCTACGAGCAGTACTTC,CASSLARVPYEQYF
TRBD2,TRBJ2-7,TRBV11-3,NA,TGTGCCAGCAGCCCTGGACTAGCGGGGGGTCCTGGGGAGCAGTACTTC,CASSPGLAGGPGEQYF
NA,TRBJ2-5,TRBV20-1,NA,TGCAGTGCTCAGGGATCCGAGACCCAGTACTTC,CSAQGSETQYF
NA,TRBJ1-5,TRBV18,NA,TGTGCCAGCTCACTCGCGTCGCTGCCCCAGCATTTT,CASSLASLPQHF
TRBD1,TRBJ2-7,TRBV11-2,NA,TGTGCCAGCAGCTTACGGAGGACAGGGCGCTCCTACGAGCAGTACTTC,CASSLRRTGRSYEQYF
NA,TRBJ1-5,TRBV18,NA,TGTGCCAGCTCACCGGGTGTGTTGGGGGCTCAGCAGCCCCAGCATTTT,CASSPGVLGAQQPQHF